Listed below are T cell receptor beta chains from one sample, sequenced in a study of shared clonotypes between healthy human individuals. The table came from immunoSEQ multiplex PCR; TCRdb's copy has only in-frame clones and leaves some out. Of about 2 million clones listed, 85% to 95% are singletons. Sequenced material: naive CD4+ T cells sorted from blood. These TCRs come from a man aged 18 to 35 in good health. The CDR3 runs from the conserved cysteine through the conserved F or W. The order of the fields is V gene, D gene, clone size, J gene, CDR3 protein, CDR3 DNA. D genes are given only for firm matches. Size values are once, few and many counts, or a class for expanded clones, and some rows have none.

V gene: TRBV18; D gene: .; clone size: many; J gene: TRBJ1-4; CDR3 protein: CASSPSTVYATNEKLFF; CDR3 DNA: TGTGCCAGCTCACCTTCGACAGTTTATGCAACTAATGAAAAACTGTTTTTT
V gene: TRBV18; D gene: .; clone size: .; J gene: TRBJ2-7; CDR3 protein: CASSLARTELGEQYF; CDR3 DNA: TGTGCCAGCTCACTTGCTCGGACGGAGCTTGGAGAGCAGTACTTC
V gene: TRBV30; D gene: TRBD1; clone size: .; J gene: TRBJ1-5; CDR3 protein: CAWSRDSVDQPQHF; CDR3 DNA: TGTGCCTGGAGCCGGGACAGTGTTGATCAGCCCCAGCATTTT
V gene: TRBV18; D gene: TRBD2; clone size: .; J gene: TRBJ2-7; CDR3 protein: CASSPLVAGAYEQYF; CDR3 DNA: TGTGCCAGCTCACCACTGGTAGCGGGAGCCTACGAGCAGTACTTC
V gene: TRBV29-1; D gene: TRBD1; clone size: .; J gene: TRBJ1-5; CDR3 protein: CSVEDPGQENYSNQPQHF; CDR3 DNA: TGCAGCGTTGAAGATCCGGGACAGGAGAACTATAGCAATCAGCCCCAGCATTTT
V gene: TRBV7-9; D gene: .; clone size: .; J gene: TRBJ1-1; CDR3 protein: CASSTSAGGNTEAFF; CDR3 DNA: TGTGCCAGCAGCACAAGTGCGGGGGGAAACACTGAAGCTTTCTTT
V gene: TRBV28; D gene: TRBD1; clone size: .; J gene: TRBJ1-2; CDR3 protein: CASSPRQGGSSGYTF; CDR3 DNA: TGTGCCAGCAGCCCAAGACAGGGAGGATCAAGTGGCTACACCTTC
V gene: TRBV18; D gene: .; clone size: .; J gene: TRBJ1-2; CDR3 protein: CASSPTTGGYGYTF; CDR3 DNA: TGTGCCAGCTCACCAACGACAGGAGGCTATGGCTACACCTTC
V gene: TRBV7-9; D gene: .; clone size: once; J gene: TRBJ2-3; CDR3 protein: CASSLSGSGDTQYF; CDR3 DNA: TGTGCCAGCAGCTTATCGGGGTCGGGGGATACGCAGTATTTT
V gene: TRBV5-1; D gene: .; clone size: .; J gene: TRBJ2-2; CDR3 protein: CASRAGTNTGELFF; CDR3 DNA: TGCGCCAGCCGAGCGGGCACGAACACCGGGGAGCTGTTTTTT
V gene: TRBV6-1; D gene: .; clone size: .; J gene: TRBJ1-6; CDR3 protein: CASSASGAWQALGALHF; CDR3 DNA: TGTGCCAGCAGTGCCTCCGGTGCGTGGCAGGCGTTAGGGGCCCTCCACTTT
V gene: TRBV7-2; D gene: .; clone size: .; J gene: TRBJ1-1; CDR3 protein: CASSRVREPRAEAFF; CDR3 DNA: TGTGCCAGCAGCAGGGTTCGGGAACCTAGGGCTGAAGCTTTCTTT
V gene: TRBV6-1; D gene: .; clone size: .; J gene: TRBJ1-6; CDR3 protein: CASTLDRINSPLHF; CDR3 DNA: TGTGCCAGCACCCTTGACAGGATCAATTCACCCCTCCACTTT
V gene: TRBV15; D gene: .; clone size: .; J gene: TRBJ2-7; CDR3 protein: CATSRDNRPYEQYF; CDR3 DNA: TGTGCCACCAGCAGAGACAATAGGCCCTACGAGCAGTACTTC